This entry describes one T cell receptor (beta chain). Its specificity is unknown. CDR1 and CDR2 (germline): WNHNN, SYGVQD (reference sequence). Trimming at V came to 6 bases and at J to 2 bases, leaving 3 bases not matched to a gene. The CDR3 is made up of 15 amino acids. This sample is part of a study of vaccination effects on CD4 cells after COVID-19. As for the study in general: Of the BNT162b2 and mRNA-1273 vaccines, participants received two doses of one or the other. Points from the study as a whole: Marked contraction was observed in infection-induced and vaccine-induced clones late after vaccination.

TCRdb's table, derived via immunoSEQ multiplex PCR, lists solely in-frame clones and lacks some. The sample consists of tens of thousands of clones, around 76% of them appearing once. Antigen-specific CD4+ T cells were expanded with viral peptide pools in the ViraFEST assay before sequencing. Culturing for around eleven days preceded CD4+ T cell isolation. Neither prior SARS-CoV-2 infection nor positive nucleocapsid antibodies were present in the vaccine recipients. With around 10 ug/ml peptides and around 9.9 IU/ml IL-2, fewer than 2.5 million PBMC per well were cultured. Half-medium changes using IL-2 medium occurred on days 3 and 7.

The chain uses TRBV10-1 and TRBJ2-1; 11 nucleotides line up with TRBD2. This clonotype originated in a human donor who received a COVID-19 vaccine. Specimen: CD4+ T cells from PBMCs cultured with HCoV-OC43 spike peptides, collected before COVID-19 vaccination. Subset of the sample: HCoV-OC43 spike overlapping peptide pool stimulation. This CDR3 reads CASSPSGGTYNEQFF. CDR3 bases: TGCGCCAGCAGCCCTAGCGGGGGGACCTACAATGAGCAGTTCTTC.